This is a list of T cell receptor beta chains from one sample in a study of shared T cell receptors in the human thymus. The table came from immunoSEQ multiplex PCR; TCRdb's copy has only in-frame clones and leaves some out. The sample records over 450,000 clones, around 78% being singletons. The same data also contributed to another study, on human thymus T cells.

The sequenced sample was thymocytes. The source is a boy less than two years old with a congenital heart defect. CDR3s include the opening cysteine and the closing phenylalanine or tryptophan. Fields, in order: V gene, clone size, J gene, D gene, CDR3 protein. A D gene is named only where the DNA matches it firmly. The size field is filled for only some rows; it gives once, few, many or a size class.

v_gene: TRBV30
abundance: -
j_gene: TRBJ2-3
d_gene: TRBD2
CDR3aa: CAWSVPPALRLAADTQYF

v_gene: TRBV27
abundance: -
j_gene: TRBJ2-3
d_gene: -
CDR3aa: CASSSRQGGGPDTQYF

v_gene: TRBV14
abundance: -
j_gene: TRBJ2-1
d_gene: -
CDR3aa: CASSQTNPRHSEQFF

v_gene: TRBV7-6
abundance: once
j_gene: TRBJ2-7
d_gene: TRBD2
CDR3aa: CASSLLAGEGEQYF

v_gene: TRBV7-2
abundance: few
j_gene: TRBJ2-7
d_gene: TRBD2
CDR3aa: CASSSPLRESNYEQYF

v_gene: TRBV4-1
abundance: -
j_gene: TRBJ1-5
d_gene: -
CDR3aa: CASSPGFLRFSNQPQHF

v_gene: TRBV27
abundance: -
j_gene: TRBJ1-5
d_gene: -
CDR3aa: CASSPTTGPQHF

v_gene: TRBV11-1
abundance: -
j_gene: TRBJ2-7
d_gene: -
CDR3aa: CASSWRTGTPGREQYF

v_gene: TRBV7-8
abundance: -
j_gene: TRBJ1-5
d_gene: TRBD1
CDR3aa: CASSLAGTGGRNQPQHF

v_gene: TRBV19
abundance: -
j_gene: TRBJ2-7
d_gene: TRBD2
CDR3aa: CASRSSGIRSGEQYF

v_gene: TRBV7-9
abundance: once
j_gene: TRBJ2-1
d_gene: TRBD2
CDR3aa: CASSPGLAEYNEQFF

v_gene: TRBV7-2
abundance: -
j_gene: TRBJ2-7
d_gene: -
CDR3aa: CASSLGGGTYEQYF

v_gene: TRBV7-8
abundance: -
j_gene: TRBJ1-5
d_gene: TRBD1
CDR3aa: CASSLGQGGQPQHF

v_gene: TRBV6-5
abundance: -
j_gene: TRBJ2-1
d_gene: -
CDR3aa: CASSYSVASDNNEQFF

v_gene: TRBV10-3
abundance: few
j_gene: TRBJ2-7
d_gene: -
CDR3aa: CAISESCIHEQYF

v_gene: TRBV18
abundance: -
j_gene: TRBJ2-1
d_gene: TRBD2
CDR3aa: CASSPSSGRRYNEQFF

v_gene: TRBV4-2
abundance: -
j_gene: TRBJ2-7
d_gene: -
CDR3aa: CASSQGRGSRNEQYF

v_gene: TRBV6-5
abundance: once
j_gene: TRBJ2-7
d_gene: -
CDR3aa: CASRGVHEQYF

v_gene: TRBV4-1
abundance: -
j_gene: TRBJ2-2
d_gene: -
CDR3aa: CASSQVGRENTGELFF

v_gene: TRBV5-1
abundance: -
j_gene: TRBJ1-1
d_gene: TRBD1
CDR3aa: CASSLDDRGLSGEAFF

v_gene: TRBV9
abundance: -
j_gene: TRBJ2-3
d_gene: -
CDR3aa: CASSVHGTPDPQYF

v_gene: TRBV5-4
abundance: -
j_gene: TRBJ2-3
d_gene: -
CDR3aa: CASRKEGGRARTDTQYF

v_gene: TRBV30
abundance: -
j_gene: TRBJ2-7
d_gene: TRBD1
CDR3aa: CAWSVGTVSYEQYF

v_gene: TRBV5-1
abundance: -
j_gene: TRBJ2-1
d_gene: TRBD2
CDR3aa: CASSCPGTSGRGNEQFF

v_gene: TRBV10-1
abundance: -
j_gene: TRBJ2-5
d_gene: TRBD2
CDR3aa: CASSGGKGLAGDKEDTQYF

v_gene: TRBV4-3
abundance: -
j_gene: TRBJ1-1
d_gene: -
CDR3aa: CASSPLGGGLDTEAFF

v_gene: TRBV9
abundance: -
j_gene: TRBJ1-3
d_gene: TRBD1
CDR3aa: CASSPHRGLSSGNTIYF

v_gene: TRBV7-6
abundance: -
j_gene: TRBJ2-3
d_gene: TRBD2
CDR3aa: CASSLAGLAGGPGDTQYF

v_gene: TRBV29-1
abundance: -
j_gene: TRBJ1-1
d_gene: -
CDR3aa: CSVEGIRGFNTEAFF

v_gene: TRBV11-3
abundance: -
j_gene: TRBJ2-7
d_gene: TRBD2
CDR3aa: CASSPPTGRERSYEQYF

v_gene: TRBV7-9
abundance: few
j_gene: TRBJ1-2
d_gene: -
CDR3aa: CASSSSRGVGYGYTF

v_gene: TRBV4-1
abundance: few
j_gene: TRBJ2-1
d_gene: -
CDR3aa: CASSQDFTDRASVNEQFF

v_gene: TRBV10-2
abundance: -
j_gene: TRBJ1-5
d_gene: TRBD1
CDR3aa: CATRTGVNQPQHF

v_gene: TRBV5-6
abundance: -
j_gene: TRBJ1-1
d_gene: -
CDR3aa: CASSLWATDPFF

v_gene: TRBV5-1
abundance: -
j_gene: TRBJ2-2
d_gene: TRBD2
CDR3aa: CASSLGPGVAGRTGELFF

v_gene: TRBV29-1
abundance: -
j_gene: TRBJ2-1
d_gene: -
CDR3aa: CSITREGYANEQFF

v_gene: TRBV4-3
abundance: -
j_gene: TRBJ2-4
d_gene: -
CDR3aa: CASSPTLGGVAKNIQYF

v_gene: TRBV18
abundance: -
j_gene: TRBJ2-7
d_gene: TRBD2
CDR3aa: CASSPLAGDPPEQYF

v_gene: TRBV13
abundance: -
j_gene: TRBJ2-5
d_gene: TRBD1
CDR3aa: CASSQYRGTLGTLGGETQYF

v_gene: TRBV9
abundance: -
j_gene: TRBJ2-1
d_gene: -
CDR3aa: CASSVAEGSYNEQFF

v_gene: TRBV4-2
abundance: -
j_gene: TRBJ2-3
d_gene: -
CDR3aa: CASSRGEPDTQYF